The 18 T cell receptor beta chains in this list originate from one sample, sequenced in a study of T cell clones after liver transplantation. The data were produced by immunoSEQ multiplex PCR, yet TCRdb's version contains in-frame clones alone and is incomplete. The data hold about 45,000 clones, with about 86% observed a single time. The material was CD4+ T cells from blood, obtained 24 months after liver transplant. These receptors originate from a human patient who received a liver transplant. Some T cells may arise from the graft donor.

The chain is built from TRBV7-3 and TRBJ2-5; D gene ambiguous. Looked up from germline, CDR1 is SGHTA and CDR2 is FQGTGA. Trimming shortened V by 5 bases and J by 1 base, and 8 bases separated the two germline ends. The CDR3 length is 13 residues. In DNA, the CDR3 is TGTGCCAGCAGCCGGACGACCCAAGAGACCCAGTACTTC. Protein sequence: CASSRTTQETQYF.

The chain employs TRBV27 and TRBJ2-1; 7 positions agree with TRBD1. The germline CDR1 and CDR2 sequences are MNHEY and SMNVEV (reference sequence). V was pared by 3 bases and J by 6 bases, with 14 bases of the junction left unmatched. The CDR3 runs 17 residues. CDR3 DNA sequence: TGTGCCAGCAGTTTTCAATTCGTCGGCGCAGGGGGCAATGAGCAGTTCTTC. Translation gives CASSFQFVGAGGNEQFF.

This sequence joins TRBV18 and TRBJ2-7, with D tentatively TRBD1 or TRBD2 (5 bases each). The V gene's germline CDR1 is KGHSH and CDR2 LQKENI. This CDR3 region has 13 residues. V was trimmed by 3 bases and J by 7 bases, leaving 13 bases between them. The chain's CDR3 is CASSPRGLEEQYF. As DNA, the CDR3 is TGTGCCAGCTCACCCCGGGGCCTAGAAGAGCAGTACTTC.

The chain uses TRBV7-8 and TRBJ1-1; the D gene is possibly TRBD1 (5 bases). The germline V gene has CDR1 SGHVS and CDR2 FQNEAQ. V was shortened by 1 base and J by 1 base, with 7 bases between the two germline ends. The length of the CDR3 is 14 residues. The chain's CDR3 is CASSLGDGNTEAFF. The CDR3 DNA reads TGTGCCAGCAGCTTAGGGGACGGGAACACTGAAGCTTTCTTT.

The chain is built from TRBV7-6 and TRBJ2-1; D gene ambiguous. The CDR3 sequence is 14 residues long. Germline-derived CDR1 and CDR2 are SGHVS and FNYEAQ. V gave up 4 bases and J gave up 3 bases, with 10 bases separating them. The CDR3 reads CASSSSDVYNEQFF. CDR3 coding DNA: TGTGCCAGCAGCTCCTCCGACGTCTACAATGAGCAGTTCTTC.

This chain links TRBV11-2 with TRBJ2-1; D possibly matches TRBD1 or TRBD2 (6 bases each). CDR3 length: 15 amino acids. V was clipped by 5 bases and J by 4 bases, with 15 bases between them. Germline CDR1 SGHAT, CDR2 FQNNGV. CDR3 nucleotides: TGTGCCAGCAGCATGTTAGGGGGGCCATACAATGAGCAGTTCTTC. Protein sequence: CASSMLGGPYNEQFF.

The J gene is TRBJ2-3, the V gene TRBV5-4, with D unresolved. CDR1 and CDR2 from the germline V gene are SGHNT and YYREEE (reference sequence). The CDR3 is 13 amino acids. Trimming removed 0 bases from V and 2 bases from J, with 4 bases in between. The CDR3 protein is CASSLEDTDTQYF. CDR3 DNA: TGTGCCAGCAGCTTGGAGGACACAGATACGCAGTATTTT.

The genes are TRBV19 and TRBJ2-1, with 15 bases aligning to TRBD2. The CDR3 length is 20 residues. CDR1 LNHDA and CDR2 SQIVND come from the germline V gene (reference sequence). J was trimmed by 0 bases and V by 3 bases; bases with no gene match: 9. CDR3 residues: CASSIPRTSGGGSSYNEQFF. The CDR3, as DNA: TGTGCCAGTAGTATTCCCCGGACTAGCGGGGGGGGTAGCTCCTACAATGAGCAGTTCTTC.

This chain joins TRBV29-1 and TRBJ1-1; D remains ambiguous. The CDR3 contains 13 residues. The V gene's germline CDR1 is SQVTM and CDR2 ANQGSEA. Between the trimmed V and J ends, which lost 5 bases and 5 bases, there was a span of 15 bases. As DNA, the CDR3 is TGCAGCGTTTCACGCAATCTCGGTACTGAAGCTTTCTTT. It specifies CSVSRNLGTEAFF.

The J gene is TRBJ2-7, the V gene TRBV21-1; the table's TRBD1 call for D was not verified on the DNA. TRBV21-1 is recorded as a pseudogene. The CDR3 loop spans 15 amino acids. The CDR3: CASSKVRQGSYEQYF. The CDR3 nucleotides are TGTGCCAGCAGCAAAGTTAGACAGGGATCCTACGAGCAGTACTTC.

This clone was seen a handful of times. CDR3: CASSSDRGLSEQYF. The CDR3 nucleotides read TGTGCCAGCAGCTCGGACAGGGGGCTGAGCGAGCAGTACTTC. The V call is TRBV5-8, the J call TRBJ2-7, with 11 bases identical to TRBD1. The CDR3 has 14 residues. Germline V gene data show CDR1 as SGHTS and CDR2 as YDEGEE. J gave up 6 bases and V 3 bases, and 5 bases lay outside the gene matches.

The CDR3 protein is CASSVMNTGELFF. DNA of the CDR3: TGTGCCAGCAGCGTAATGAACACCGGGGAGCTGTTTTTT. The chain is built from TRBV9 and TRBJ2-2; D unresolved. CDR1 and CDR2 from the germline V gene are SGDLS and YYNGEE. V lost 1 base to trimming and J lost 1 base, with 2 bases between them. There are 13 residues in the CDR3.

This clone was recorded a few times. The V and J genes are TRBV15 and TRBJ1-1; TRBD1 might be the D (6 bases). This CDR3 is 17 amino acids long. The V end was cut by 1 base, the J end by 1 base, with 16 bases between. Germline-derived CDR1 and CDR2 are LNHNV and YYDKDF (reference sequence). CDR3 sequence reads: CATSRALTGTSNTEAFF. CDR3 bases: TGTGCCACCAGCAGAGCTCTGACCGGGACATCGAACACTGAAGCTTTCTTT.

V and J are TRBV9 and TRBJ1-4; TRBD1 is a possible D gene (5 bases). The CDR3 is 15 residues long. Germline loops: CDR1 SGDLS, CDR2 YYNGEE. Trimming removed 1 base at V and 6 bases at J, with 13 bases between. CDR3 residues: CASSVWWGQDEKLFF. DNA for the CDR3: TGTGCCAGCAGCGTATGGTGGGGCCAGGATGAAAAACTGTTTTTT. Supplemented by reference TRBV9 and TRBJ1-4, the full variable domain reads DSGVTQTPKHLITATGQRVTLRCSPRSGDLSVYWYQQSLDQGLQFLIQYYNGEERAKGNILERFSAQQFPDLHSELNLSSLELGDSALYFCASSVWWGQDEKLFFGSGTQLSVL.

A single count supports this clone. The chain employs TRBV19 and TRBJ1-4, with D perhaps matching TRBD1 (6 bases). The germline CDR1 and CDR2 sequences are LNHDA and SQIVND (reference sequence). There are 16 residues in the CDR3. Trimming stripped 7 bases from V and 0 bases from J, with 15 bases between. The DNA of the CDR3 is TGTGCCAGTAAGGACAGACCCCATGCAACTAATGAAAAACTGTTTTTT. Translated, it gives CASKDRPHATNEKLFF.

DNA of the CDR3: TGTGCCAGCAGGGACGATTACGAGCAGTACTTC. It specifies CASRDDYEQYF. J is TRBJ2-7 and V is TRBV27, with no clear D. Germline CDR1 and CDR2: MNHEY and SMNVEV (reference sequence). The CDR3 consists of 11 residues. The V end was cut by 6 bases, the J end by 4 bases, with 7 bases between.

This clone was seen a single time. This chain uses TRBV9 with TRBJ1-5; 7 bases are a match to TRBD1. The CDR3 is made up of 15 amino acids. Germline V gives CDR1 SGDLS, CDR2 YYNGEE. J lost 3 bases, V lost 3 bases, and 6 bases had no gene match. The CDR3 nucleotides are TGTGCCAGCAGCGGGACAGGACAGTACAATCAGCCCCAGCATTTT. Its translation is CASSGTGQYNQPQHF.

The chain has TRBV4-1 and TRBJ1-4; D is perhaps TRBD1 (6 bases). The CDR3 sequence is 17 residues long. Trimming stripped 4 bases from V and 0 bases from J, with 15 bases between. In germline, CDR1 is MGHRA, CDR2 YSYEKL. CDR3 amino acids: CASSRPRDNPTNEKLFF. For the CDR3, the DNA is TGCGCCAGCAGCCGACCCAGGGACAACCCAACTAATGAAAAACTGTTTTTT.